One T cell receptor (beta chain) is described in this entry. Replicate PCRs from sorted subsets contained around 190 ng DNA, which is 29,000 or so T cell genomes. Assay used: immunoSEQ multiplex PCR; TCRdb lists only in-frame clones, some missing. Of about 2 million clones in the sample, about 95% are singletons; the top ten hold 1.2%. Germline V gives CDR1 SEHNR, CDR2 FQNEAQ (reference sequence). Trimming removed 1 base from V and 6 bases from J, with 9 bases in between. The CDR3 is 13 amino acids. The data were obtained in a study of shared clonotypes between healthy human individuals. Naive CD8 cells were CD45RO-negative, positively selected for CCR7, excluding terminally differentiated effector memory CD45RA+ cells.

This sequence joins TRBV7-9 and TRBJ1-2, with unresolved D. The source of this sequence is a man aged 18 to 30 in good health. The specimen was naive CD8+ T cells sorted from blood. In DNA, the CDR3 is TGTGCCAGCAGCTTAGGGGGTTCTGATGGCTACACCTTC. Its translation is CASSLGGSDGYTF.